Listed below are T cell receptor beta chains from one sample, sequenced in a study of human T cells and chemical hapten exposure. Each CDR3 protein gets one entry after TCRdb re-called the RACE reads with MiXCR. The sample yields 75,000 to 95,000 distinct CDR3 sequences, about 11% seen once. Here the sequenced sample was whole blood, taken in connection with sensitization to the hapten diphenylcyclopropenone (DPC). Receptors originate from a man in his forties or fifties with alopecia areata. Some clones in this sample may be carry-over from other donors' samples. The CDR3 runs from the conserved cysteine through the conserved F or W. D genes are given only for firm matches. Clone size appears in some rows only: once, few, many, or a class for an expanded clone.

CDR3 protein: CASSEGAGGIQYF; CDR3 DNA: TGTGCCAGCAGTGAAGGTGCAGGGGGCATTCAGTACTTC; J gene: TRBJ2-4; clone size: few; D gene: TRBD1; CDR3 length: 13; V gene: TRBV6-4
CDR3 protein: CASSTPGRGNTEAFF; CDR3 DNA: TGTGCCAGCAGTACTCCAGGGAGGGGAAACACTGAAGCTTTCTTT; J gene: TRBJ1-1; clone size: many; D gene: -; CDR3 length: 15; V gene: TRBV6-5
CDR3 protein: CASSIGERAYIQYF; CDR3 DNA: TGTGCCAGCTCAATCGGGGAACGGGCTTACATTCAGTACTTC; J gene: TRBJ2-4; clone size: -; D gene: -; CDR3 length: 14; V gene: TRBV18
CDR3 protein: CASSVALAGGADTQYF; CDR3 DNA: TGTGCCAGCAGTGTCGCTCTAGCGGGAGGGGCAGATACGCAGTATTTT; J gene: TRBJ2-3; clone size: -; D gene: TRBD2; CDR3 length: 16; V gene: TRBV27
CDR3 protein: CASSLPGAGANVLTF; CDR3 DNA: TGTGCCAGCAGTTTACCGGGGGCTGGGGCCAACGTCCTGACTTTC; J gene: TRBJ2-6; clone size: -; D gene: -; CDR3 length: 15; V gene: TRBV12-3/TRBV12-4
CDR3 protein: CSAYPPDRPILGF; CDR3 DNA: TGCAGTGCTTACCCGCCCGACCGCCCGATTCTGGGTTTT; J gene: TRBJ1-1; clone size: -; D gene: -; CDR3 length: 13; V gene: TRBV20-1
CDR3 protein: CASSYSVTSQGYTEPFF; CDR3 DNA: TGTGCCAGCAGTTACTCGGTGACAAGTCAGGGGTACACTGAACCTTTCTTT; J gene: TRBJ1-1; clone size: -; D gene: -; CDR3 length: 17; V gene: TRBV6-5
CDR3 protein: CASRGTSGEQFF; CDR3 DNA: TGTGCCAGCAGGGGGACTAGCGGCGAGCAGTTCTTC; J gene: TRBJ2-1; clone size: few; D gene: TRBD2; CDR3 length: 12; V gene: TRBV12-3/TRBV12-4
CDR3 protein: CSARRDEQYF; CDR3 DNA: TGCAGTGCTAGAAGGGACGAGCAGTACTTC; J gene: TRBJ2-7; clone size: few; D gene: -; CDR3 length: 10; V gene: TRBV20-1
CDR3 protein: CASSLGGGPMNTEAFF; CDR3 DNA: TGTGCCAGCAGCCTGGGGGGCGGACCCATGAACACTGAAGCTTTCTTT; J gene: TRBJ1-1; clone size: many; D gene: -; CDR3 length: 16; V gene: TRBV6-5
CDR3 protein: CASSLIQGGTEAFF; CDR3 DNA: TGTGCCAGCAGCTTAATACAGGGCGGCACTGAAGCTTTCTTT; J gene: TRBJ1-1; clone size: many; D gene: -; CDR3 length: 14; V gene: TRBV7-8
CDR3 protein: CASSLTTGGATEAFF; CDR3 DNA: TGTGCCAGCAGCTTGACCACAGGGGGCGCGACTGAAGCTTTCTTT; J gene: TRBJ1-1; clone size: many; D gene: TRBD1; CDR3 length: 15; V gene: TRBV7-9
CDR3 protein: CASSLYRGGFGEQYF; CDR3 DNA: TGTGCCAGCAGCTTGTATCGCGGCGGATTTGGGGAGCAGTACTTC; J gene: TRBJ2-7; clone size: many; D gene: -; CDR3 length: 15; V gene: TRBV7-6
CDR3 protein: CSVEDRGVNTEAFF; CDR3 DNA: TGCAGCGTTGAAGATCGCGGCGTGAACACTGAAGCTTTCTTT; J gene: TRBJ1-1; clone size: -; D gene: -; CDR3 length: 14; V gene: TRBV29-1
CDR3 protein: CASRPGLETQYF; CDR3 DNA: TGTGCCAGCAGGCCAGGGTTGGAGACCCAGTACTTC; J gene: TRBJ2-5; clone size: -; D gene: -; CDR3 length: 12; V gene: TRBV7-9
CDR3 protein: CAWSIRGTGNTQYF; CDR3 DNA: TGTGCCTGGAGTATTCGAGGGACAGGCAATACGCAGTATTTT; J gene: TRBJ2-3; clone size: -; D gene: TRBD1; CDR3 length: 14; V gene: TRBV30
CDR3 protein: CASSFRTSGFFSTDTQYF; CDR3 DNA: TGTGCCAGCAGCTTCCGGACTAGCGGCTTTTTTAGCACAGATACGCAGTATTTT; J gene: TRBJ2-3; clone size: -; D gene: TRBD2; CDR3 length: 18; V gene: TRBV7-8
CDR3 protein: CASSYLLGGRQETQYF; CDR3 DNA: TGTGCCAGCAGTTACCTATTGGGAGGGAGGCAAGAGACCCAGTACTTC; J gene: TRBJ2-5; clone size: -; D gene: TRBD2; CDR3 length: 16; V gene: TRBV6-5
CDR3 protein: CASSQGLAGFYEQYF; CDR3 DNA: TGCGCCAGCAGCCAGGGACTAGCGGGATTCTACGAGCAGTACTTC; J gene: TRBJ2-7; clone size: many; D gene: TRBD2; CDR3 length: 15; V gene: TRBV4-3
CDR3 protein: CSAPYMGDQQYF; CDR3 DNA: TGCAGTGCTCCCTATATGGGGGATCAGCAGTACTTC; J gene: TRBJ2-7; clone size: few; D gene: -; CDR3 length: 12; V gene: TRBV20-1
CDR3 protein: CSARDPQGEGEKLFF; CDR3 DNA: TGCAGTGCTAGAGATCCTCAGGGGGAGGGGGAAAAACTGTTTTTT; J gene: TRBJ1-4; clone size: many; D gene: TRBD1; CDR3 length: 15; V gene: TRBV20-1
CDR3 protein: CASSLDGFNSGANVLTF; CDR3 DNA: TGCGCCAGCAGCTTGGACGGGTTCAACTCCGGGGCCAACGTCCTGACTTTC; J gene: TRBJ2-6; clone size: few; D gene: -; CDR3 length: 17; V gene: TRBV5-1
CDR3 protein: CSAHSRDRGQETQYF; CDR3 DNA: TGCAGTGCTCACTCCCGGGACAGGGGGCAAGAGACCCAGTACTTC; J gene: TRBJ2-5; clone size: many; D gene: TRBD1; CDR3 length: 15; V gene: TRBV20-1
CDR3 protein: CASSLVNTDTQYF; CDR3 DNA: TGTGCTAGCAGCTTAGTTAACACAGATACGCAGTATTTT; J gene: TRBJ2-3; clone size: -; D gene: -; CDR3 length: 13; V gene: TRBV7-7
CDR3 protein: CASSYSDNNYSYTF; CDR3 DNA: TGTGCCAGCAGTTATTCGGACAATAACTATAGCTACACCTTC; J gene: TRBJ1-2; clone size: -; D gene: -; CDR3 length: 14; V gene: TRBV6-5
CDR3 protein: CASSEWGGLPWTGELFF; CDR3 DNA: TGTGCCAGCAGTGAGTGGGGAGGACTCCCTTGGACCGGGGAGCTGTTTTTT; J gene: TRBJ2-2; clone size: many; D gene: -; CDR3 length: 17; V gene: TRBV2
CDR3 protein: CATSHSPGTGELFF; CDR3 DNA: TGTGCCACCAGTCACTCCCCGGGGACCGGGGAGCTGTTTTTT; J gene: TRBJ2-2; clone size: -; D gene: -; CDR3 length: 14; V gene: TRBV24-1
CDR3 protein: CASSVGGRAYNEQFF; CDR3 DNA: TGTGCCAGCAGCGTAGGCGGGAGGGCCTACAATGAGCAGTTCTTC; J gene: TRBJ2-1; clone size: -; D gene: TRBD2; CDR3 length: 15; V gene: TRBV9
CDR3 protein: CSAAGGADTQYF; CDR3 DNA: TGCAGTGCTGCCGGTGGGGCAGATACGCAGTATTTT; J gene: TRBJ2-3; clone size: -; D gene: -; CDR3 length: 12; V gene: TRBV20-1
CDR3 protein: CAISEGQGPNQPQHF; CDR3 DNA: TGTGCCATCAGTGAGGGACAGGGGCCCAATCAGCCCCAGCATTTT; J gene: TRBJ1-5; clone size: few; D gene: TRBD1; CDR3 length: 15; V gene: TRBV10-3
CDR3 protein: CSVDMASGTQYF; CDR3 DNA: TGCAGCGTTGATATGGCTAGCGGTACGCAGTATTTT; J gene: TRBJ2-3; clone size: -; D gene: TRBD2; CDR3 length: 12; V gene: TRBV29-1
CDR3 protein: CASSVGQGNEQYF; CDR3 DNA: TGTGCCAGCAGCGTAGGACAGGGAAACGAGCAGTACTTC; J gene: TRBJ2-7; clone size: many; D gene: TRBD1; CDR3 length: 13; V gene: TRBV9
CDR3 protein: CSARGRLAGGNTDTQYF; CDR3 DNA: TGCAGTGCTAGAGGAAGACTAGCGGGAGGGAATACAGATACGCAGTATTTT; J gene: TRBJ2-3; clone size: once; D gene: TRBD2; CDR3 length: 17; V gene: TRBV20-1
CDR3 protein: CATRSPGPKETQYF; CDR3 DNA: TGTGCCACCAGATCGCCTGGCCCCAAAGAGACCCAGTACTTC; J gene: TRBJ2-5; clone size: -; D gene: -; CDR3 length: 14; V gene: TRBV24-1
CDR3 protein: CASSFQRGMDEQYF; CDR3 DNA: TGTGCCAGCAGCTTTCAACGGGGGATGGACGAGCAGTACTTC; J gene: TRBJ2-7; clone size: -; D gene: -; CDR3 length: 14; V gene: TRBV7-9
CDR3 protein: CAWAGGNTDTQYF; CDR3 DNA: TGTGCCTGGGCAGGGGGCAACACAGATACGCAGTATTTT; J gene: TRBJ2-3; clone size: few; D gene: TRBD1; CDR3 length: 13; V gene: TRBV30
CDR3 protein: CSARDAVLEGAQYF; CDR3 DNA: TGCAGTGCTAGAGATGCCGTCTTAGAGGGGGCCCAGTACTTC; J gene: TRBJ2-5; clone size: -; D gene: -; CDR3 length: 14; V gene: TRBV20-1
CDR3 protein: CASSLGRGSNQPQHF; CDR3 DNA: TGTGCCAGCAGCTTAGGCCGGGGATCAAATCAGCCCCAGCATTTT; J gene: TRBJ1-5; clone size: many; D gene: -; CDR3 length: 15; V gene: TRBV7-2
CDR3 protein: CASSMGLRNEQFF; CDR3 DNA: TGTGCCAGTAGTATGGGTTTACGTAATGAGCAGTTCTTC; J gene: TRBJ2-1; clone size: many; D gene: -; CDR3 length: 13; V gene: TRBV19
CDR3 protein: CASSARDRSYNEQFF; CDR3 DNA: TGTGCCAGCAGCGCGAGGGATCGGTCCTACAATGAGCAGTTCTTC; J gene: TRBJ2-1; clone size: -; D gene: -; CDR3 length: 15; V gene: TRBV9
CDR3 protein: CASSERLEKQYF; CDR3 DNA: TGTGCCAGCAGTGAGAGATTGGAGAAGCAGTACTTC; J gene: TRBJ2-7; clone size: -; D gene: -; CDR3 length: 12; V gene: TRBV6-1
CDR3 protein: CASSTFPTGADTEAFF; CDR3 DNA: TGTGCCAGTAGTACCTTCCCGACAGGGGCGGACACTGAAGCTTTCTTT; J gene: TRBJ1-1; clone size: many; D gene: TRBD1; CDR3 length: 16; V gene: TRBV19
CDR3 protein: CASSPGQGGGYTF; CDR3 DNA: TGTGCCAGCAGCCCCGGACAGGGAGGTGGCTACACCTTC; J gene: TRBJ1-2; clone size: -; D gene: TRBD1; CDR3 length: 13; V gene: TRBV7-2
CDR3 protein: CASSLAGRNQPQHF; CDR3 DNA: TGTGCCAGCAGTTTAGCAGGGCGCAATCAGCCCCAGCATTTT; J gene: TRBJ1-5; clone size: few; D gene: -; CDR3 length: 14; V gene: TRBV12-3/TRBV12-4
CDR3 protein: CASSEIDTAVSTIYF; CDR3 DNA: TGTGCCAGCAGTGAAATTGATACGGCCGTTTCCACCATATATTTT; J gene: TRBJ1-3; clone size: -; D gene: -; CDR3 length: 15; V gene: TRBV6-1
CDR3 protein: CASSLKDSLQETQYF; CDR3 DNA: TGTGCCAGCAGCTTGAAGGACAGTCTACAAGAGACCCAGTACTTC; J gene: TRBJ2-5; clone size: few; D gene: -; CDR3 length: 15; V gene: TRBV11-3
CDR3 protein: CASSVVGDYNEQFF; CDR3 DNA: TGTGCCAGCAGCGTAGTTGGGGATTACAATGAGCAGTTCTTC; J gene: TRBJ2-1; clone size: -; D gene: -; CDR3 length: 14; V gene: TRBV9
CDR3 protein: CASSFYVAGVSETQYF; CDR3 DNA: TGTGCCAGCAGCTTCTACGTAGCGGGAGTATCAGAGACCCAGTACTTC; J gene: TRBJ2-5; clone size: -; D gene: TRBD2; CDR3 length: 16; V gene: TRBV5-6
CDR3 protein: CASRLMGGAGNTIYF; CDR3 DNA: TGTGCCAGCAGACTCATGGGGGGGGCTGGAAACACCATATATTTT; J gene: TRBJ1-3; clone size: -; D gene: -; CDR3 length: 15; V gene: TRBV7-2
CDR3 protein: CASSYSLSGTGAFF; CDR3 DNA: TGTGCCAGCAGTTATTCTTTATCCGGGACCGGAGCTTTCTTT; J gene: TRBJ1-1; clone size: many; D gene: -; CDR3 length: 14; V gene: TRBV6-2/TRBV6-3